The 24 T cell receptor beta chains reported below all come from one sample, sequenced in a study of T cell repertoires in cytomegalovirus infection. TCRdb called the reads again in MiXCR, with one record for every CDR3 protein. Of approximately 700,000 distinct CDR3 sequences detected, 35% appear once; the ten largest clones hold about 2.8%. Sequenced input: PBMCs. These receptors were obtained from a human donor in good health (CMV status not recorded). Some clones in this sample may be carry-over from other donors' samples.

V usage is TRBV27 and J usage is TRBJ2-1; weak D call: TRBD2 (5 bases). V shed 3 bases and J shed 4 bases, with 13 bases lying between them. The CDR3 sequence is 15 residues long. From germline, CDR1 is MNHEY and CDR2 SMNVEV (reference sequence). CDR3 protein: CASSFAPREYNEQFF. DNA for the CDR3: TGTGCCAGCAGTTTCGCCCCAAGGGAGTACAATGAGCAGTTCTTC.

With respect to this clonotype: Germline is not matched at one junction end, which may reflect a read error. The chain has TRBV7-9 and TRBJ1-5; D unresolved. Looked up from germline, CDR1 is SEHNR and CDR2 is FQNEAQ (reference sequence). The CDR3 extends over 14 amino acids. The CDR3 nucleotides are TGTGCCTGCAGCTCTCCGGGGTTCGGGCAGCCCCAGCATTTT. Translating gives CACSSPGFGQPQHF.

This rearrangement joins TRBV2 to TRBJ2-7; maybe TRBD1 (6 bases). The V gene's germline CDR1 is SNHLY and CDR2 FYNNEI. This CDR3 has 13 residues. V lost 1 base to trimming and J lost 5 bases, with 9 bases between them. The CDR3, as DNA: TGTGCCAGCAGTGAAGGGGACACCCACGAGCAGTACTTC. Protein: CASSEGDTHEQYF.

This clonotype was seen only a few times. The chain combines TRBV28 with TRBJ1-6; 9 nucleotides match TRBD1. V gave up 5 bases and J gave up 9 bases; unmatched junction bases: 8. This CDR3 region has 15 residues. CDR1 is MDHEN, CDR2 SYDVKM, per germline. CDR3 nucleotides: TGTGCCAGCAGTCGGGACAGGGAACTTAGTTCACCCCTCCACTTT. Amino acids: CASSRDRELSSPLHF.

The chain recombines TRBV4-2 with TRBJ2-1, with 12 nucleotides matching TRBD2. Losses at the gene ends were 2 bases for V and 6 bases for J; bases not matched to a gene: 5. This CDR3 has 16 residues. Germline V gene lookup returns CDR1 LGHNA and CDR2 YNFKEQ. Here the CDR3 DNA reads TGTGCCAGCAGCCAAAAAACTAGCGGGAGGTTCAATGAGCAGTTCTTC. It specifies CASSQKTSGRFNEQFF.

About this clonotype: A junction boundary mismatches the germline segment, possibly from a read error. This chain connects TRBV7-2 to TRBJ2-3; D is uncertain. The CDR3 has 13 amino acids. The germline V gene encodes CDR1 SGHTA and CDR2 FQGNSA. CDR3 amino acids: CARSLGPADTRYF. CDR3 sequence (DNA): TGTGCCAGAAGCTTAGGTCCCGCAGATACGCGGTATTTT.

V usage is TRBV27 and J usage is TRBJ2-5; D remains ambiguous. This CDR3 is built from 13 residues. Germline V gives CDR1 MNHEY, CDR2 SMNVEV (reference sequence). V dropped 2 bases and J dropped 4 bases, with 8 bases sitting between them. CDR3 protein: CASSLMHGETQYF. In nucleotides, the CDR3 is TGTGCCAGCAGTTTAATGCACGGAGAGACCCAGTACTTC.

The chain couples TRBV7-8 to TRBJ2-7; no clear D gene. Germline V gene lookup returns CDR1 SGHVS and CDR2 FQNEAQ. CDR3 length equals 14 residues. The V end was cut by 6 bases, the J end by 4 bases, with 16 bases between. CDR3 in DNA: TGTGCCAGCAGACCCGGAGTGGAAAGGTACGAGCAGTACTTC. Residues: CASRPGVERYEQYF.

This clonotype was observed a few times. The V call is TRBV5-1, the J call TRBJ1-1, with no clear D. The V end was cut by 2 bases, the J end by 2 bases, with 10 bases between. CDR1 is SGHRS, CDR2 YFSETQ, per germline. The CDR3 covers 14 residues. The CDR3 bases are TGCGCCAGCAGCTTCGGAGGTTTTAACACTGAAGCTTTCTTT. Translating it yields CASSFGGFNTEAFF.

To note about this clonotype: The conserved phenylalanine or tryptophan is not found at the CDR3 terminus, so this likely reflects a read error. This rearrangement joins TRBV6-2 or TRBV6-3 to TRBJ1-5; possible D gene TRBD1, 5 bases. The CDR3 contains 15 residues. Germline CDR1 reads MNHEY; CDR2 reads SVGEGT. V was shortened by 4 bases and J by 4 bases, with 14 bases between the two germline ends. The CDR3 nucleotides read TGTGCCAGCAGTTCTCAGGGCCCTCGGAATCAGCCCCAGCATTTG. It is translated as CASSSQGPRNQPQHL.

This clonotype was detected only a few times. The chain links TRBV7-8 to TRBJ2-1; D gene uncertain. The CDR3 has 16 residues. The germline V gene encodes CDR1 SGHVS and CDR2 FQNEAQ. V was trimmed by 4 bases and J by 0 bases, leaving 13 bases between them. CDR3: CASSSAPSSSYNEQFF. CDR3 nucleotide sequence: TGTGCCAGCAGCTCGGCCCCCTCGAGCTCCTACAATGAGCAGTTCTTC.

The chain links TRBV28 to TRBJ2-6; D is undetermined. The ends were cut back, 5 bases at V and 2 bases at J, with 10 bases in the middle. The CDR3 has 15 amino acids. Looked up from germline, CDR1 is MDHEN and CDR2 is SYDVKM. CDR3 residues: CASSVRLAGANVLTF. CDR3 bases: TGTGCCAGCAGTGTAAGATTAGCTGGGGCCAACGTCCTGACTTTC.

This clonotype was found a few times. This chain connects TRBV7-9 to TRBJ2-7, with D tentatively TRBD1 (6 bases). The germline V and J ends were trimmed by 0 bases and 6 bases, with 15 bases remaining between them. Germline V lookup: CDR1 SEHNR, CDR2 FQNEAQ (reference sequence). The CDR3 spans 15 residues. CDR3 region: CASSLAPLGALEQYF. Here the CDR3 DNA reads TGTGCCAGCAGCTTAGCGCCTTTGGGGGCGCTCGAGCAGTACTTC.

The chain uses TRBV19 and TRBJ2-1, with 12 bases identical to TRBD2. Germline V CDR1 and CDR2: LNHDA, SQIVND (reference sequence). The CDR3 totals 15 residues. Trimming removed 7 bases from V and 10 bases from J; junction bases left unmatched: 11. This CDR3 is CASTSGRAGVGEQFF. CDR3 nucleotides: TGTGCCAGTACTAGCGGGAGGGCCGGGGTCGGGGAGCAGTTCTTC.

This clonotype occurred a few times. The chain uses TRBV19 and TRBJ1-1; D is unresolved. CDR3 size: 15 residues. Looked up from germline, CDR1 is LNHDA and CDR2 is SQIVND (reference sequence). Trimming removed 3 bases at V and 6 bases at J, with 17 bases between. The CDR3, as DNA: TGTGCCAGTAGTATCTCCGCAGTCACTAACGCTGAAGCTTTCTTT. Its translation is CASSISAVTNAEAFF.

The rearrangement uses TRBV13 and TRBJ1-2, with TRBD1 matching over 8 bases. CDR3 length: 15 amino acids. The ends lost 5 bases at V and 4 bases at J; junction bases unmatched: 9. Germline V lookup: CDR1 PRHDT, CDR2 FYEKMQ (reference sequence). The CDR3 region is CASSTQGAIGYGYTF. The CDR3 nucleotides read TGTGCCAGCAGCACTCAGGGGGCTATAGGCTATGGCTACACCTTC.

This clonotype has only a few counts. The genes are TRBV7-8 and TRBJ1-1; weak D call: TRBD1 (5 bases). CDR1 SGHVS and CDR2 FQNEAQ come from the germline V gene. V lost 5 bases and J lost 0, with 13 bases in between. The CDR3 contains 15 residues. The CDR3 DNA is TGTGCCAGCAGCGCTCCCAGGGTACTGAACACTGAAGCTTTCTTT. The encoded protein is CASSAPRVLNTEAFF.

This clonotype was found a few times. The CDR3: CSALEGGRVNTEAFF. As DNA, the CDR3 is TGCAGTGCCTTGGAGGGAGGTAGGGTGAACACTGAAGCTTTCTTT. This chain links TRBV20-1 with TRBJ1-1; D ambiguous. This CDR3 is built from 15 residues. Germline CDR1 and CDR2: DFQATT and SNEGSKA (reference sequence). V lost 6 bases and J lost 0, with 17 bases in between.

This clonotype was recorded a few times. This chain links TRBV20-1 with TRBJ2-7, with a possible D match to TRBD1 (6 bases). The CDR3 extends over 13 amino acids. Germline V gene data show CDR1 as DFQATT and CDR2 as SNEGSKA (reference sequence). The V and J ends lost 0 bases and 4 bases respectively, with 10 bases between them. The CDR3 sequence is CSAREAQGYEQYF. CDR3 DNA: TGCAGTGCTAGAGAAGCACAGGGATACGAGCAGTACTTC.

This clonotype has a handful of counts. The gene calls are TRBV20-1 and TRBJ1-5, with 8 bases lining up with TRBD1. V shed 7 bases and J 6 bases; nucleotides not matched to a gene: 8. Germline V CDR1 and CDR2: DFQATT, SNEGSKA (reference sequence). This CDR3 spans 13 amino acids. CDR3 coding DNA: TGCAGTGTGCAACAGGGGGTCAGTCAGCCCCAGCATTTT. Protein product: CSVQQGVSQPQHF.

This clonotype was seen a handful of times. The chain joins TRBV6-5 to TRBJ1-6, with D maybe TRBD1 (5 bases). The CDR3 consists of 15 residues. With 1 base removed from V and 10 bases from J, the gap between germline ends came to 14 bases. Germline-derived CDR1 and CDR2 are MNHEY and SVGAGI. The CDR3 loop is CASSYLGGSWSPLHF. The CDR3 nucleotides are TGTGCCAGCAGTTACTTGGGGGGATCGTGGTCACCCCTCCACTTT.

The table lists this clonotype with a few counts. This chain joins TRBV12-3 or TRBV12-4 and TRBJ2-5; D unclear. The length of the CDR3 is 14 residues. The V gene lost 3 bases and the J gene lost 8 bases, with 16 bases spanning the gap. The CDR3 sequence is CASSLGRTLSTQYF. The CDR3 nucleotides are TGTGCCAGCAGTTTGGGCCGGACCCTAAGTACCCAGTACTTC.

This clonotype was recorded many times. The rearrangement links TRBV7-2 to TRBJ1-2; TRBD1 aligns across 7 bases. This CDR3 has 17 amino acids. The ends lost 1 base at V and 3 bases at J; junction bases unmatched: 11. Per germline, CDR1 SGHTA and CDR2 FQGNSA. CDR3 amino acids: CASSLEGGRGIDYGYTF. CDR3 coding DNA: TGTGCCAGCAGCTTAGAGGGCGGCAGGGGGATAGACTATGGCTACACCTTC.

As for this clonotype: Likely a read error: the CDR3 ends without its conserved phenylalanine or tryptophan. Because the CDR3's place on the DNA is in doubt, the DNA is left out and the CDR3 is given as listed by TCRdb. This chain uses TRBV10-3 with TRBJ1-2; the table gives TRBD1 as D, unverified against the DNA. CDR1 is ENHRY, CDR2 SYGVKD, per germline. The CDR3 has 13 residues if both end residues are counted. CDR3 residues: CAIKQTGNYGYTL.